The source of this T cell receptor beta chain is a study of regulatory T cells in long-lasting Graves disease. In the study overall: Over 5 years of antithyroid drugs with positive TSH receptor antibodies was taken to mean persistent Graves' disease. General observations from the study: More public clonotypes were shared by persistent patients (approximately 3,000) than by new patients (around 990).

This CDR3 has 14 amino acids. Germline loops: CDR1 MNHNS, CDR2 SASEGT. V shed 5 bases and J shed 1 base, with 12 bases lying between them. This clonotype was observed at least ten times. No antigen is known for it. Investigators prepared the TCR beta libraries by applying iRepertoire HTBI primers and Arm-PCR of CDR3 regions. Using its own MiXCR run on the multiplex PCR reads, TCRdb lists one record per CDR3 protein. In the table there are roughly 360,000 distinct CDR3 sequences, less than 30% of which are singletons. As to time point: persistent/refractory GD, antithyroid drugs over 5 years with positive TRAb. From RNA extracted from PBMCs, the TCR library was made. Patients were enrolled at an endocrinology department in Xi'an, China.

The gene calls are TRBV6-1 and TRBJ2-7; D is unclear. The specimen comprised peripheral blood mononuclear cells (PBMCs), sampled when the disease was refractory, from a patient treated with antithyroid drugs. This receptor was taken from a woman aged 40 to 49 with Graves disease. The CDR3 sequence is CASSPRGESYEQYF. DNA of the CDR3: TGTGCCAGCAGTCCAAGAGGTGAATCCTACGAGCAGTACTTC.